The source of this T cell receptor beta chain is a study of regulatory T cells in long-lasting Graves disease. Per germline, CDR1 DFQATT and CDR2 SNEGSKA (reference sequence). V was trimmed by 3 bases and J by 8 bases, leaving 22 bases between them. There are 15 residues in the CDR3. Time point indicated: persistent/refractory GD, antithyroid drugs over 5 years with positive TRAb. With RNA extracted from PBMCs as input, the TCR library was made. With iRepertoire HTBI primers and Arm-PCR of CDR3 regions, TCR beta libraries were built. In the authors' workflow: Detected in the samples were around 62 TRBV and 14 to 15 TRBJ segments. One entry per CDR3 protein, called by TCRdb with MiXCR from the multiplex PCR reads. The V and J calls shown here were made by TCRdb, not taken from the authors' results. This table holds some 280,000 distinct CDR3 sequences, 22% found once.

The clonotype originates from a female donor with Graves disease. V and J are TRBV20-1 and TRBJ1-2; D is undetermined. The sample consisted of peripheral blood mononuclear cells (PBMCs), taken when the disease was refractory, from a patient treated with antithyroid drugs. In DNA form, the CDR3 reads TGCAGTGCTAGGGTCGTCACAGTTGGGCAACAGGGCTACACCTTC. Protein product: CSARVVTVGQQGYTF.